This T cell receptor beta chain originates from a study of blood T cell repertoires in COVID-19. Study summary: The cDNA or gDNA used as material had been derived from T cells, B-cell-depleted T cells, or PBMCs.

Sequencing was performed with immunoSEQ multiplex PCR; in TCRdb, only in-frame clones are kept and a portion is missing. Found here are about 140,000 clones, 75% to 90% of them singletons; the top ten hold around 11%. Two negative PCRs, clearance, or symptom resolution characterized the recovered Cohort 3 donors. This CDR3 has 18 amino acids. Germline-derived CDR1 and CDR2 are MDHEN and SYDVKM. V dropped 0 bases and J dropped 0; count of bases not matched to a gene: 5. This clonotype was obtained from a man between 60 and 70 years old who had recovered from COVID-19. Sequenced sample: PBMCs or T cells enriched from blood (not recorded which). The chain is built from TRBV28 and TRBJ2-3; 11 bases map to TRBD2. The CDR3 region is CASSLWLAGGDSTDTQYF. In DNA, the CDR3 is TGTGCCAGCAGTTTATGGCTAGCGGGGGGAGATAGCACAGATACGCAGTATTTT.